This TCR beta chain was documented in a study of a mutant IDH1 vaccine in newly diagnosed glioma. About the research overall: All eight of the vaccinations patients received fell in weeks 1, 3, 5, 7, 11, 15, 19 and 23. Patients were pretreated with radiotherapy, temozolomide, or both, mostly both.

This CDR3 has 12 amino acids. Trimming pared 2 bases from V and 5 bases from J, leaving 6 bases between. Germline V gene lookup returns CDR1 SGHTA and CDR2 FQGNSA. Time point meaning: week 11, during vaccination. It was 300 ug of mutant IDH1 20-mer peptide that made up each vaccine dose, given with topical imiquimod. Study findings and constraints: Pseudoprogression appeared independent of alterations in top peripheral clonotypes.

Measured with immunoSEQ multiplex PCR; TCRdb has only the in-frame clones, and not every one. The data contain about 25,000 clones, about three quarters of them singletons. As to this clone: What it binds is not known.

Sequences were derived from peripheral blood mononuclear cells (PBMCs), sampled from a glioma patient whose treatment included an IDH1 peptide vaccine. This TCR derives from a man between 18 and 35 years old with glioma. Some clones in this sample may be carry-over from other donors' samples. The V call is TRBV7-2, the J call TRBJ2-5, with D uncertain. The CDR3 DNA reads TGTGCCAGCAGCTTATATGGGGAGACCCAGTACTTC. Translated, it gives CASSLYGETQYF.